Presented here are 30 T cell receptor beta chains from one specimen sequenced in a study of blood T cell repertoires in COVID-19. TCRdb's copy holds only in-frame clones and misses some; the assay was immunoSEQ multiplex PCR. The sample has 60,000 to 70,000 clones, 80% to 90% seen once. Specimen: peripheral blood. These receptors were collected from a man aged 45-60 years with active COVID-19.

This chain joins TRBV4-3 and TRBJ1-4; 9 nucleotides match TRBD1. This CDR3 has 15 residues. Trimming took 1 base from V and 5 from J; bases not matched to a gene: 2. The germline CDR1 and CDR2 sequences are LGHNA and YSLEER. Here the CDR3 DNA reads TGCGCCAGCAGCCAAGGGGACAGGGAAAATGAAAAACTGTTTTTT. Its translation: CASSQGDRENEKLFF.

The CDR3 sequence: CASSYRDMKADTQYF. DNA of the CDR3: TGTGCCAGCAGTTACCGGGACATGAAGGCAGATACGCAGTATTTT. The chain employs TRBV27 and TRBJ2-3, with D possibly TRBD1 on 6 matching bases. Trimming removed 4 bases from V and 4 bases from J, with 15 bases in between. The CDR3 loop spans 15 amino acids. CDR1 is MNHEY, CDR2 SMNVEV, per germline (reference sequence).

This clone was seen a handful of times. The CDR3, as DNA: TGTGCCAGCAGGCCCTCTCTTGCGGGGGGGCCTGCGGATGGGACCCAGTACTTC. Protein: CASRPSLAGGPADGTQYF. V usage is TRBV5-4 and J usage is TRBJ2-5, with 9 bases that match TRBD2. Looked up from germline, CDR1 is SGHNT and CDR2 is YYREEE (reference sequence). Unmatched junction bases numbered 21, after V lost 5 bases and J lost 7 bases. CDR3 length equals 18 residues.

CDR3 nucleotide sequence: TGTGCCCTTGACAGGCTTTATGGCTACACCTTC. This codes for CALDRLYGYTF. The chain couples TRBV30 to TRBJ1-2, with D possibly being TRBD1 (6 bases). Germline CDR1 and CDR2: GTSNPN and SVGIG (reference sequence). Trimming cost V 8 bases and J 5 bases, with 12 bases left between them. There are 11 residues in the CDR3.

The rearrangement uses TRBV13 and TRBJ2-7; 8 bases map to TRBD1. V shed 5 bases, J shed 3 bases, and the junction held 3 bases outside the gene matches. The CDR3 loop spans 13 amino acids. Germline V gene sequence: CDR1 PRHDT, CDR2 FYEKMQ (reference sequence). CDR3 protein: CASSPGTGYEQYF. The CDR3 bases are TGTGCCAGCAGCCCCGGGACAGGCTACGAGCAGTACTTC.

The chain carries TRBV6-5 and TRBJ2-7, with 10 bases identical to TRBD2. J was trimmed by 7 bases and V by 5 bases; bases with no gene match: 8. The germline CDR1 and CDR2 sequences are MNHEY and SVGAGI. This CDR3 spans 14 amino acids. CDR3 sequence: CASSLAGATKEQYF. The CDR3 coding sequence is TGTGCCAGCAGTCTAGCGGGGGCCACCAAAGAGCAGTACTTC.

This rearrangement joins TRBV6-6 to TRBJ1-6; possibly TRBD1 for D (6 bases). This CDR3 spans 17 amino acids. Trimming cost V 5 bases and J 7 bases, with 21 bases left between them. CDR1 is MNHNY, CDR2 SVGAGI, per germline (reference sequence). The CDR3 loop reads CASSPRATGIGNSPLHF. The CDR3 DNA sequence: TGTGCCAGCAGTCCCCGAGCTACAGGGATAGGAAATTCACCCCTCCACTTT.

The rearrangement uses TRBV7-2 and TRBJ2-3; 14 bases are a match to TRBD2. Germline CDR1 SGHTA, CDR2 FQGNSA. Unmatched junction bases numbered 8, after V lost 5 bases and J lost 7 bases. The CDR3 consists of 16 residues. The CDR3: CASSEGLAGVSYTQYF. The CDR3 DNA follows: TGTGCCAGCAGCGAGGGACTAGCGGGGGTTTCATATACGCAGTATTTT.

The rearrangement joins TRBV19 to TRBJ2-7; D perhaps matches TRBD1 (5 bases). The V gene's germline CDR1 is LNHDA and CDR2 SQIVND (reference sequence). The CDR3 contains 11 residues. The ends were cut back, 4 bases at V and 6 bases at J, with 7 bases in the middle. The CDR3: CASSTRGEQYF. The CDR3 region has the DNA TGTGCCAGTAGTACAAGGGGCGAGCAGTACTTC.

The chain joins TRBV7-2 to TRBJ2-1, with a possible D match to TRBD2 (8 bases). This CDR3 contains 15 residues. With 6 bases removed from V and 9 bases from J, the gap between germline ends came to 21 bases. The germline CDR1 and CDR2 sequences are SGHTA and FQGNSA. The CDR3 coding sequence is TGTGCCAGCAGACCGGACAGGTCACTAGCGGTTGAGCAGTTCTTC. Translation: CASRPDRSLAVEQFF.

V usage is TRBV29-1 and J usage is TRBJ2-7, with 9 bases aligning to TRBD2. The germline CDR1 and CDR2 sequences are SQVTM and ANQGSEA. Trimming took 3 bases from V and 2 from J; bases not matched to a gene: 8. The CDR3 length is 15 residues. CDR3 DNA: TGCAGCGTTGAGGTATTTAGCGGGGGACCCTACGAGCAGTACTTC. As protein: CSVEVFSGGPYEQYF.

This clone has more than one count but fewer than ten. The chain recombines TRBV21-1 with TRBJ2-7; TRBD2, the table's D call, lacks a check against the DNA. TRBV21-1 is designated a pseudogene. The CDR3 runs 18 residues. CDR3: CASSKSTVVGREYYEQYF. In nucleotides, the CDR3 is TGTGCCAGCAGCAAAAGTACCGTTGTAGGGCGGGAGTACTACGAGCAGTACTTC.

A remark on this clone: Its ends do not fully match the called genes, so a read error is possible. The chain uses TRBV7-9 and TRBJ1-1; weak D call: TRBD1 (6 bases). Germline lookup yields CDR1 SEHNR and CDR2 FQNEAQ (reference sequence). CDR3 length equals 15 residues. The CDR3 reads CASSLADRLNTEAFF. CDR3 coding DNA: TGTGCCAGCAGCCTAGCCGACAGGCTGAACACTGAAGCTTTCTTT.

The CDR3 region is CASSAVGGSNQPQHF. DNA for the CDR3: TGTGCCAGTAGTGCTGTAGGGGGCAGCAATCAGCCCCAGCATTTT. The V call is TRBV19, the J call TRBJ1-5; the match to TRBD1 covers 7 bases. V lost 5 bases to trimming and J lost 1 base; unmatched junction nucleotides: 5. Germline V gene lookup returns CDR1 LNHDA and CDR2 SQIVND (reference sequence). This CDR3 has 15 residues. Complete variable domain (other parts from reference TRBV19 and TRBJ1-5): DGGITQSPKYLFRKEGQNVTLSCEQNLNHDAMYWYRQDPGQGLRLIYYSQIVNDFQKGDIAEGYSVSREKKESFPLTVTSAQKNPTAFYLCASSAVGGSNQPQHFGDGTRLSIL.

This chain joins TRBV5-6 and TRBJ1-4; 7 positions match TRBD1. The CDR3 contains 15 residues. From germline, CDR1 is SGHDT and CDR2 YYEEEE. V was clipped by 4 bases and J by 0 bases; unmatched bases: 3. The CDR3, as DNA: TGTGCCAGCAGCGGCGACAGGGCAACTAATGAAAAACTGTTTTTT. Translating gives CASSGDRATNEKLFF.

V is TRBV4-3 and J is TRBJ2-5; tentatively, D is TRBD2 (6 bases). CDR3 size: 17 residues. With 0 bases removed from V and 3 bases from J, the gap between germline ends came to 17 bases. Germline CDR1 and CDR2: LGHNA and YSLEER. CDR3 DNA: TGCGCCAGCAGCCAAGATTATACGGCTAGCGTAAAAGAGACCCAGTACTTC. Translating it yields CASSQDYTASVKETQYF.

This chain connects TRBV30 to TRBJ2-1; D is possibly TRBD1 (6 bases). The CDR3 loop spans 12 amino acids. Trimming took off 3 bases at V and 9 bases at J, with 12 bases between the two ends. Germline V gene data show CDR1 as GTSNPN and CDR2 as SVGIG (reference sequence). Here the CDR3 DNA reads TGTGCCTGGAGCACAGGGACCGGTGAGCAGTTCTTC. Translated, it gives CAWSTGTGEQFF.

The rearrangement links TRBV2 to TRBJ2-5; tentatively, D is TRBD1 (5 bases). The V end lost 1 base, the J end lost 4 bases, and 13 bases lay between the germline ends. Germline V lookup: CDR1 SNHLY, CDR2 FYNNEI. The CDR3 spans 15 residues. The CDR3 protein is CASSEVGAVRETQYF. The CDR3 DNA reads as TGTGCCAGCAGTGAAGTAGGGGCAGTCAGAGAGACCCAGTACTTC.

The rearrangement joins TRBV27 to TRBJ1-2, with 11 bases that match TRBD1. V lost 3 bases to trimming and J lost 8 bases; unmatched junction nucleotides: 11. Germline CDR1 is MNHEY and CDR2 is SMNVEV (reference sequence). The CDR3 length is 16 residues. The CDR3 is CASSLTSGQGAGGYTF. CDR3 sequence (DNA): TGTGCCAGCAGTTTGACCTCAGGACAGGGGGCTGGGGGCTACACCTTC.

This clone was detected once. The V gene is TRBV5-1, the J gene TRBJ2-7; 7 positions agree with TRBD2. CDR1 SGHRS and CDR2 YFSETQ come from the germline V gene. This CDR3 is 15 amino acids long. The J segment lost 2 bases and the V segment lost 7 bases, leaving 12 bases of the junction unmatched. The CDR3 spells CASRRLSGTPYEQYF. In nucleotides, the CDR3 is TGCGCCAGCCGACGGCTGAGCGGGACCCCCTACGAGCAGTACTTC.

V usage is TRBV6-6 and J usage is TRBJ2-5; TRBD2 matches 8 bases. Germline values: CDR1 MNHNY, CDR2 SVGAGI (reference sequence). This CDR3 comprises 13 residues. Losses at the gene ends were 6 bases for V and 5 bases for J; bases not matched to a gene: 5. CDR3: CASSRGGLETQYF. The CDR3 nucleotides read TGTGCCAGCAGCCGGGGGGGGCTGGAGACCCAGTACTTC.

The chain links TRBV2 to TRBJ1-1, with unresolved D. CDR1 is SNHLY and CDR2 is FYNNEI in the germline V gene. V was cut by 8 bases and J by 5 bases, with 9 bases left in between. The CDR3 contains 11 residues. CDR3 nucleotide sequence: TGTGCCAGCCGGCGGGAGACTGAAGCTTTCTTT. Translating it yields CASRRETEAFF.

This chain joins TRBV18 and TRBJ2-7; D not certain. CDR1 is KGHSH and CDR2 is LQKENI in the germline V gene. Trimming took off 6 bases at V and 2 bases at J, with 11 bases between the two ends. The CDR3 contains 13 residues. The CDR3 DNA sequence: TGTGCCAGCTCCCCATCCCCCACCTACGAGCAGTACTTC. Translation gives CASSPSPTYEQYF.

CDR3 sequence (DNA): TGTGCCAGCAGTTACCGACAGGTCGGCTCCTACGAGCAGTACTTC. Translated, it gives CASSYRQVGSYEQYF. The genes are TRBV6-2 or TRBV6-3 and TRBJ2-7; a weak D match, TRBD1 (6 bases). The V gene lost 2 bases and the J gene lost 0 bases, with 11 bases spanning the gap. Germline CDR1 is MNHEY and CDR2 is SVGEGT. This CDR3 comprises 15 residues.

This rearrangement joins TRBV11-3 to TRBJ2-7; 13 bases match TRBD2. CDR1 and CDR2 (germline): SGHNT, YENEEA. The V segment lost 5 bases and the J segment 0 bases; nucleotides outside the gene matches: 10. The CDR3 runs to 18 residues. The DNA of the CDR3 is TGTGCCAGCAGCCCACGGACTAGCGGGGGATCTAGCTCCTACGAGCAGTACTTC. Translated, it gives CASSPRTSGGSSSYEQYF.

V is TRBV11-2 and J is TRBJ1-2; TRBD1 aligns across 9 bases. There are 16 residues in the CDR3. J lost 2 bases, V lost 0 bases, and 4 bases had no gene match. Germline loops: CDR1 SGHAT, CDR2 FQNNGV. The CDR3 DNA follows: TGTGCCAGCAGCTTAGATTGGGACAGGGTGAACTATGGCTACACCTTC. Encoded protein: CASSLDWDRVNYGYTF.

The chain employs TRBV27 and TRBJ2-2; D perhaps matches TRBD1 (6 bases). V gave up 5 bases and J gave up 6 bases, with 7 bases separating them. Germline CDR1 and CDR2: MNHEY and SMNVEV (reference sequence). The CDR3 loop spans 12 amino acids. DNA of the CDR3: TGTGCCAGCAGTCCAGGGGCCGGGGAGCTGTTTTTT. It codes for CASSPGAGELFF.

This clone was seen just once. J is TRBJ2-2 and V is TRBV14; TRBD1 might be the D (5 bases). Trimming removed 8 bases from V and 2 bases from J, with 9 bases in between. From germline, CDR1 is SGHDN and CDR2 FVKESK. The CDR3 covers 13 residues. The CDR3 is CASRTQNTGELFF. DNA for the CDR3: TGTGCCAGCCGGACACAAAACACCGGGGAGCTGTTTTTT.

The CDR3 DNA is TGTGCCAGCAGCTTGAGCCGGGGACAGTTAACTGAAGCTTTCTTT. Its translation: CASSLSRGQLTEAFF. This chain joins TRBV11-3 and TRBJ1-1; 7 positions agree with TRBD1. The CDR3 is 15 amino acids. The germline V gene encodes CDR1 SGHNT and CDR2 YENEEA. Unmatched junction bases numbered 9, after V lost 3 bases and J lost 5 bases. Full variable domain (rest looked up from reference TRBV11-3 and TRBJ1-1): EAGVVQSPRYKIIEKKQPVAFWCNPISGHNTLYWYLQNLGQGPELLIRYENEEAVDDSQLPKDRFSAERLKGVDSTLKIQPAELGDSAVYLCASSLSRGQLTEAFFGQGTRLTVV.

The rearrangement uses TRBV19 and TRBJ1-6; a possible D gene is TRBD1 (6 bases). Trimming took 4 bases from V and 6 from J, leaving 7 bases between them. This CDR3 is built from 13 residues. In germline, CDR1 is LNHDA, CDR2 SQIVND (reference sequence). This CDR3 reads CASSNRVNSPLHF. The CDR3 DNA follows: TGTGCCAGTAGTAACAGGGTTAATTCACCCCTCCACTTT.